The 20 T cell receptor beta chains reported below all come from one sample, sequenced in a study of T-cell memory formation after mild COVID-19. Using its own MiXCR run on the 5' RACE reads, TCRdb lists one record per CDR3 protein. Of about 340,000 distinct CDR3 sequences in the sample, around 15% are singletons; the top ten hold about 22%. The material sequenced was PBMCs or a T cell subset sorted from them (not recorded which). The receptors were sampled from a man younger than 30 who had mild COVID-19 (a few samples of this study predate the infection). Cell type and time point are not known.

V and J are TRBV28 and TRBJ1-1, with a weak D call TRBD1 (6 bases). Germline CDR1 MDHEN, CDR2 SYDVKM. The CDR3 covers 15 residues. Trimming pared 8 bases from V and 1 base from J, leaving 17 bases between. CDR3 DNA sequence: TGTGCCAGCCACGGGAGGGGCAGGGGGAACACTGAAGCTTTCTTT. Translating gives CASHGRGRGNTEAFF.

The chain links TRBV3-1 to TRBJ1-3, with D unresolved. Germline V gives CDR1 LGHDT, CDR2 YNNKEL (reference sequence). The CDR3 length is 13 residues. Trimming took 4 bases from V and 4 from J, leaving 8 bases between them. The DNA for the CDR3 is TGTGCCAGCAGCCCGATTGGCGGAAACACCATATATTTT. Translated, it gives CASSPIGGNTIYF.

The rearrangement uses TRBV5-1 and TRBJ2-7; TRBD1 matches at 7 bases. The germline CDR1 and CDR2 sequences are SGHRS and YFSETQ. J was trimmed by 2 bases and V by 1 base; bases with no gene match: 3. This CDR3 has 14 residues. CDR3 nucleotide sequence: TGCGCCAGCAGCTTGACAGGGGATGCCTACGAGCAGTACTTC. It translates to CASSLTGDAYEQYF. The full variable domain, its missing parts supplied by reference TRBV5-1 and TRBJ2-7, is KAGVTQTPRYLIKTRGQQVTLSCSPISGHRSVSWYQQTPGQGLQFLFEYFSETQRNKGNFPGRFSGRQFSNSRSEMNVSTLELGDSALYLCASSLTGDAYEQYFGPGTRLTVT.

This chain uses TRBV30 with TRBJ1-4; D possibly corresponds to TRBD1 (5 bases). Germline values: CDR1 GTSNPN, CDR2 SVGIG (reference sequence). This CDR3 spans 12 amino acids. V was pared by 2 bases and J by 14 bases, with 15 bases between. The CDR3 reads CAWSPFTGTLFF. The CDR3 DNA reads as TGTGCCTGGAGTCCCTTTACTGGGACGCTGTTTTTT. The whole variable domain, filled in from reference TRBV30 and TRBJ1-4, reads SQTIHQWPATLVQPVGSPLSLECTVEGTSNPNLYWYRQAAGRGLQLLFYSVGIGQISSEVPQNLSASRPQDRQFILSSKKLLLSDSGFYLCAWSPFTGTLFFGSGTQLSVL.

V is TRBV12-5 and J is TRBJ2-2; D ambiguous. Trimming left V 1 base short and J 1 base short, with 4 bases between. This CDR3 is built from 14 residues. CDR1 is LGHNT and CDR2 is FRNRAP in the germline V gene. CDR3 amino acids: CASGLGRNTGELFF. CDR3 nucleotide sequence: TGTGCTAGTGGTTTGGGTCGGAACACCGGGGAGCTGTTTTTT.

This clonotype was observed a handful of times. CDR3: CASSFGVWGRGHGGRTDTQYF. The CDR3, as DNA: TGTGCCAGCAGTTTCGGTGTGTGGGGCAGGGGGCACGGGGGCCGGACAGATACGCAGTATTTT. The genes are TRBV12-3 or TRBV12-4 and TRBJ2-3, with TRBD1 matching 8 bases. Unmatched junction bases numbered 23, after V lost 3 bases and J lost 3 bases. The CDR3 loop spans 21 amino acids.

This clonotype occurred once. The chain couples TRBV6-2 or TRBV6-3 to TRBJ1-5, with D uncertain. The V end was cut by 2 bases, the J end by 9 bases, with 17 bases between. Germline V gene lookup returns CDR1 MNHEY and CDR2 SVGEGT. The CDR3 runs to 15 residues. The CDR3 here is CASSYDRATQRPQHF. In nucleotides, the CDR3 is TGTGCCAGCAGTTACGATCGGGCCACCCAGAGGCCCCAGCATTTT.

The chain recombines TRBV14 with TRBJ2-1, with D perhaps being TRBD1 or TRBD2 (5 bases each). The germline CDR1 and CDR2 sequences are SGHDN and FVKESK. This CDR3 is 13 amino acids long. V shed 6 bases and J shed 6 bases, with 12 bases lying between them. CDR3 DNA sequence: TGTGCCAGCAGGTGGGGCGGGTCCAATGAGCAGTTCTTC. Protein sequence: CASRWGGSNEQFF.

The chain has TRBV27 and TRBJ2-7; no clear D gene. V gave up 0 bases and J gave up 1 base, with 7 bases separating them. Germline CDR1 MNHEY, CDR2 SMNVEV (reference sequence). CDR3 length equals 14 residues. CDR3 loop: CASSLSRHSYEQYV. CDR3 nucleotide sequence: TGTGCCAGCAGTTTATCCCGTCATTCCTACGAGCAGTACGTC.

This sequence joins TRBV11-1 and TRBJ2-1; 9 bases are shared with TRBD2. Per germline, CDR1 SGHAT and CDR2 FQDESV (reference sequence). Germline trimming cut 7 bases from V and 4 bases from J; bases unmatched to any gene: 11. The CDR3 is 16 residues long. The CDR3 bases are TGTGCCAGCACCCCGGGGGATAGCGGGGGATACAATGAGCAGTTCTTC. It is translated as CASTPGDSGGYNEQFF.

CDR3: CASSPVRGWVQETQYF. The CDR3 DNA follows: TGTGCCAGCTCACCGGTCAGGGGATGGGTACAAGAGACCCAGTACTTC. This rearrangement joins TRBV18 to TRBJ2-5, with TRBD1 as a possible D gene (6 bases). CDR1 is KGHSH, CDR2 LQKENI, per germline. V lost 3 bases and J lost 2, with 16 bases in between. The CDR3 has 16 amino acids.

CDR3 in amino acids: CASKQGARVNEQFF. The CDR3 DNA reads TGTGCCAGTAAACAGGGGGCAAGGGTAAATGAGCAGTTCTTC. This sequence joins TRBV19 and TRBJ2-1; 9 positions agree with TRBD1. J gave up 7 bases and V 7 bases, and 8 bases lay outside the gene matches. The CDR3 is 14 amino acids. Germline CDR1 is LNHDA and CDR2 is SQIVND (reference sequence).

The rearrangement links TRBV6-5 to TRBJ1-1; the D is unclear. CDR1 and CDR2 from the germline V gene are MNHEY and SVGAGI. CDR3 length: 15 residues. Trimming left V 4 bases short and J 4 bases short, with 16 bases between. This CDR3 reads CASSLSPREVTEAFF. In nucleotides, the CDR3 is TGTGCCAGCAGTTTGAGCCCGAGGGAGGTCACTGAAGCTTTCTTT.

The chain recombines TRBV6-5 with TRBJ1-5; D ambiguous. Per the germline V gene, CDR1 is MNHEY and CDR2 is SVGAGI. There are 20 residues in the CDR3. V was clipped by 0 bases and J by 5 bases, with 26 bases between them. The CDR3 region is CASSYSFGQAEVLFYQPQHF. The CDR3 coding sequence is TGTGCCAGCAGTTACTCATTCGGGCAGGCAGAAGTACTTTTCTATCAGCCCCAGCATTTT.

This clonotype turned up a few times. The J gene is TRBJ2-3, the V gene TRBV4-1; D might be TRBD2 (5 bases). Trimming removed 0 bases from V and 0 bases from J, with 7 bases in between. CDR1 MGHRA and CDR2 YSYEKL come from the germline V gene. The CDR3 runs to 15 residues. The CDR3 reads CASSQDPGSTDTQYF. CDR3 sequence (DNA): TGCGCCAGCAGCCAAGATCCGGGGAGCACAGATACGCAGTATTTT.

The gene calls are TRBV29-1 and TRBJ1-2, with D possibly TRBD1 on 6 matching bases. The germline CDR1 and CDR2 sequences are SQVTM and ANQGSEA. The V gene lost 2 bases and the J gene lost 6 bases, with 13 bases spanning the gap. The CDR3 runs to 13 residues. The CDR3 here is CSVERGQGNGYTF. CDR3 DNA sequence: TGCAGCGTTGAACGGGGGCAGGGTAATGGCTACACCTTC.

The genes are TRBV7-9 and TRBJ1-2; 7 bases are a match to TRBD1. CDR1 SEHNR and CDR2 FQNEAQ come from the germline V gene (reference sequence). Losses at the gene ends were 5 bases for V and 8 bases for J; bases not matched to a gene: 14. CDR3 length: 15 residues. CDR3 region: CASSLLGQPLDGYTF. DNA of the CDR3: TGTGCCAGCAGCCTATTGGGACAGCCTTTGGACGGCTACACCTTC.

The chain uses TRBV20-1 and TRBJ2-3, with a weak D call TRBD1 (5 bases). This CDR3 has 15 amino acids. Germline V CDR1 and CDR2: DFQATT, SNEGSKA (reference sequence). The V end was cut by 6 bases, the J end by 4 bases, with 20 bases between. The CDR3 loop reads CSASPGASQADTQYF. For the CDR3, the DNA is TGCAGTGCCAGTCCTGGGGCTAGTCAGGCAGATACGCAGTATTTT.

This clonotype came up many times. The gene calls are TRBV12-3 or TRBV12-4 and TRBJ2-3; 7 positions agree with TRBD2. CDR3 length: 14 residues. The V segment lost 6 bases and the J segment 2 bases; nucleotides outside the gene matches: 5. CDR3 DNA: TGTGCCAGCAGGCCGGGACTAACCACAGATACGCAGTATTTT. This translates into CASRPGLTTDTQYF.

This clonotype has a handful of counts. This chain links TRBV12-3 or TRBV12-4 with TRBJ2-7, with D unresolved. Trimming cost V 3 bases and J 3 bases, with 12 bases left between them. The CDR3 contains 14 residues. The CDR3 is CASSFFGLGYEQYF. In DNA, the CDR3 is TGTGCCAGCAGTTTCTTCGGCCTAGGCTACGAGCAGTACTTC.